These 3 T cell receptor beta chains originate from one sample sequenced in a study of beta chain features in type 1 diabetes. Whole-study findings and limits: Shortening of TCRB CDR3s, moderate but significant, appeared in all four CD4+ subsets of Type 1 diabetes patients.

The antigens these receptors bind are not known. TCRB transcripts that were expressed got sequenced, as all of the isolated RNA had been reverse transcribed. TCRdb's copy holds only in-frame clones and misses some; the assay was immunoSEQ multiplex PCR. The sample lists 400,000 or so clones; 8.5% to 10% were seen once. The sequenced material came from central memory CD4+ T cells from blood. Every receptor here comes from a man aged 30 to 45 with type 1 diabetes.

The chain recombines TRBV28 with TRBJ2-5; 11 bases are a match to TRBD1. The germline V gene has CDR1 MDHEN and CDR2 SYDVKM. Trimming removed 6 bases from V and 5 bases from J; junction bases left unmatched: 5. The CDR3 covers 14 residues. CDR3 bases: TGTGCCAGCAGATTGGACAGGGGGCCGGAGACCCAGTACTTC. Its translation: CASRLDRGPETQYF.

This rearrangement joins TRBV29-1 to TRBJ2-1; tentatively, D is TRBD1 (6 bases). The ends were cut back, 6 bases at V and 7 bases at J, with 19 bases in the middle. CDR1 is SQVTM and CDR2 is ANQGSEA in the germline V gene. This CDR3 has 14 amino acids. The CDR3, as DNA: TGCAGCGTAAACAGGGCCCCGTCGAGGAATGAGCAGTTCTTC. Translating it yields CSVNRAPSRNEQFF.

This sequence joins TRBV7-3 and TRBJ1-1; tentatively, D is TRBD1 (5 bases). This CDR3 is built from 13 residues. Trimming removed 4 bases at V and 8 bases at J, with 14 bases between. From germline, CDR1 is SGHTA and CDR2 FQGTGA. In DNA, the CDR3 is TGTGCCAGCAGCTCCTGGGGGACGGAAGAAGCTTTCTTT. Translation gives CASSSWGTEEAFF.